The 23 T cell receptor beta chains below come from one sample, sequenced in a study of molecular identifiers for immune sequencing clone quantification. A single record per CDR3 protein comes from TCRdb applying MiXCR to the PCR reads. The sample contains about half a million distinct CDR3 sequences, about a quarter of which appear only once. The sample was naive CD8+ T cells from blood, with Jurkat cell RNA spiked in. This sample's subset: FACS-sorted CD8+CD4-CCR7+CD45RA+ naive T cells. Every receptor here comes from a human donor in good health. Some libraries in this study had Jurkat cell RNA spiked in.

V and J are TRBV5-1 and TRBJ2-2; TRBD2 might be the D (6 bases). This CDR3 has 14 amino acids. Germline lookup yields CDR1 SGHRS and CDR2 YFSETQ. V was cut by 2 bases and J by 6 bases, with 11 bases left in between. The DNA for the CDR3 is TGCGCCAGCAGCTTCGCAGCGGGCCCCGGGGAGCTGTTTTTT. Translation gives CASSFAAGPGELFF.

Note on this clonotype: A much larger clone lies a single base off, so this may be a read error. V and J are TRBV7-9 and TRBJ1-1, with 7 bases matching TRBD1. Trimming at V came to 5 bases and at J to 10 bases, leaving 19 bases not matched to a gene. The CDR3 is 16 amino acids. CDR1 and CDR2 (germline): SEHNR, FQNEAQ (reference sequence). CDR3 protein: CASSPPIQGLGRVAFF. CDR3 bases: TGTGCCAGCAGCCCACCGATACAGGGGCTGGGACGTGTAGCTTTCTTT.

This chain connects TRBV10-3 to TRBJ1-5, with TRBD1 matching over 8 bases. With V trimmed by 2 bases and J by 0 bases, 3 bases remained unmatched. The germline gives CDR1 ENHRY, CDR2 SYGVKD. The CDR3 spans 16 residues. The CDR3, as DNA: TGTGCCATCAGTGAGAAGGACAGGGATAGCAATCAGCCCCAGCATTTT. Protein sequence: CAISEKDRDSNQPQHF.

To note about this clonotype: A read error is possible here, since a much larger clone lies one base away. The rearrangement joins TRBV14 to TRBJ2-7; TRBD2 aligns across 7 bases. CDR3 length: 15 residues. Per germline, CDR1 SGHDN and CDR2 FVKESK. The CDR3 reads CAGSQVAGGTYEQYF. The CDR3 DNA reads as TGTGCCGGCAGCCAAGTTGCCGGGGGGACCTACGAGCAGTACTTC.

Of note for this clonotype: Given a much more abundant clone one base away, this may be a read error. The chain is built from TRBV11-2 and TRBJ2-3, with 12 nucleotides matching TRBD1. Germline CDR1 is SGHAT and CDR2 is FQNNGV. The length of the CDR3 is 18 residues. CDR3 DNA: TGTGCCTGCAGCTTGCGGGGACAGGGGGCGCTTGACACAGATACGCAGTATTTT. Its protein product is CACSLRGQGALDTDTQYF.

The genes are TRBV30 and TRBJ2-3, with 8 bases identical to TRBD1. Germline V gene data show CDR1 as GTSNPN and CDR2 as SVGIG (reference sequence). The CDR3 consists of 13 residues. V trimming: 5 bases; J trimming: 5 bases; junction bases outside the gene matches: 6. The CDR3, as DNA: TGTGCCTGGGCCGGACAGGGAATAGATACGCAGTATTTT. Protein product: CAWAGQGIDTQYF.

V is TRBV2 and J is TRBJ1-5; no clear D gene. Between the trimmed V and J ends, which lost 8 bases and 2 bases, there was a span of 13 bases. Germline V lookup: CDR1 SNHLY, CDR2 FYNNEI. The length of the CDR3 is 14 residues. CDR3 nucleotides: TGTGCCAGCGGGCCATTAGGTGGCAATCAGCCCCAGCATTTT. The encoded protein is CASGPLGGNQPQHF.

This clonotype was detected ten times or more. V and J are TRBV5-1 and TRBJ2-7; maybe TRBD2 (5 bases). Trimming cost V 5 bases and J 0 bases, with 9 bases left between them. There are 13 residues in the CDR3. In germline, CDR1 is SGHRS, CDR2 YFSETQ. The CDR3, as DNA: TGCGCCAGCAGTTGGAGGTCCTCCTACGAGCAGTACTTC. Translating gives CASSWRSSYEQYF. The entire variable domain, with the rest obtained from reference TRBV5-1 and TRBJ2-7, is as follows: KAGVTQTPRYLIKTRGQQVTLSCSPISGHRSVSWYQQTPGQGLQFLFEYFSETQRNKGNFPGRFSGRQFSNSRSEMNVSTLELGDSALYLCASSWRSSYEQYFGPGTRLTVT.

This clonotype was counted between two and nine times. The rearrangement joins TRBV28 to TRBJ2-5; 8 bases are a match to TRBD1. CDR3 length equals 15 residues. The V gene's germline CDR1 is MDHEN and CDR2 SYDVKM. With V trimmed by 2 bases and J by 6 bases, 8 bases remained unmatched. CDR3 residues: CASSLGLGQVQTQYF. In nucleotides, the CDR3 is TGTGCCAGCAGTTTAGGTTTGGGACAGGTCCAGACCCAGTACTTC.

Here the CDR3 reads CSVTETYEQYF. The CDR3 nucleotides read TGCAGTGTTACAGAAACCTACGAGCAGTACTTC. This rearrangement joins TRBV20-1 to TRBJ2-7; D remains unclear. Germline CDR1 reads DFQATT; CDR2 reads SNEGSKA (reference sequence). The CDR3 contains 11 residues. V shed 7 bases and J shed 2 bases, with 9 bases lying between them.

This clonotype was picked up a small number of times. The J gene is TRBJ1-1, the V gene TRBV19; TRBD1 is a possible D gene (6 bases). The CDR3 is made up of 17 amino acids. Germline lookup yields CDR1 LNHDA and CDR2 SQIVND (reference sequence). Trimming took 3 bases from V and 0 from J, leaving 17 bases between them. CDR3 sequence (DNA): TGTGCCAGTAGTATCCCCGCGACAGGACTCATGAACACTGAAGCTTTCTTT. This gives the protein CASSIPATGLMNTEAFF.

This clonotype was counted between two and nine times. The V gene is TRBV4-3, the J gene TRBJ2-3, with D possibly matching TRBD2 (6 bases). Trimming left V 3 bases short and J 5 bases short, with 18 bases between. The CDR3 totals 16 residues. CDR1 is LGHNA and CDR2 is YSLEER in the germline V gene. The CDR3 bases are TGCGCCAGCAGCCAGAGTTGGGGTTTGGGGGGAGATACGCAGTATTTT. This codes for CASSQSWGLGGDTQYF.

On this clonotype itself: Sequence at one end of the junction differs from germline and may be a read error. The chain uses TRBV27 and TRBJ2-1; D unclear. CDR1 is MNHEY and CDR2 is SMNVEV in the germline V gene (reference sequence). This CDR3 region has 12 residues. CDR3 sequence: CASSYMGNEQSF. In DNA form, the CDR3 reads TGTGCCAGCAGTTACATGGGAAATGAGCAGTCCTTC.

Regarding this clonotype: A much larger clone lies one base from this, so it may be a read error. The rearrangement uses TRBV27 and TRBJ2-4; the D gene is possibly TRBD2 (5 bases). Germline-derived CDR1 and CDR2 are MNHEY and SMNVEV (reference sequence). The CDR3 totals 12 residues. CDR3 in amino acids: CTSSGPTTREYF. The CDR3 coding sequence is TGTACCAGCTCAGGCCCTACAACTAGGGAGTACTTC.

This clonotype was recorded a few times. The J gene is TRBJ1-1, the V gene TRBV6-2 or TRBV6-3; D may be TRBD1 (5 bases). The CDR3 loop spans 15 amino acids. V lost 2 bases to trimming and J lost 11 bases, with 21 bases between them. Germline CDR1 reads MNHEY; CDR2 reads SVGEGT. The CDR3 region has the DNA TGTGCCAGCAGTTACGACGACGACAGTTTGTATTGGGCTTTCTTT. This encodes CASSYDDDSLYWAFF.

In its sample, this clonotype was seen a few times. V gene TRBV20-1 combines with J gene TRBJ2-7; D remains unclear. This CDR3 has 15 amino acids. V was trimmed by 2 bases and J by 5 bases, leaving 19 bases between them. Germline lookup yields CDR1 DFQATT and CDR2 SNEGSKA (reference sequence). This CDR3 is CSARHADSTMDEQYF. In nucleotides, the CDR3 is TGCAGTGCTAGACATGCAGACTCTACTATGGACGAGCAGTACTTC.

This clonotype was seen ten or more times. V gene TRBV29-1 combines with J gene TRBJ2-3; the D is unclear. The CDR3 length is 14 residues. The germline V gene encodes CDR1 SQVTM and CDR2 ANQGSEA. Deletions cut 6 bases from V and 0 bases from J, with 13 bases between. The CDR3 protein is CSVTDGSSTDTQYF. CDR3 nucleotide sequence: TGCAGCGTCACCGACGGTTCTAGCACAGATACGCAGTATTTT.

In this sample, this clonotype turned up many times. V is TRBV28 and J is TRBJ1-3; 8 bases align to TRBD1. The CDR3 has 15 residues. The germline gives CDR1 MDHEN, CDR2 SYDVKM. Trimming cost V 4 bases and J 0 bases; bases outside gene matches: 2. Here the CDR3 DNA reads TGTGCCAGCAGTTACAGGGGGGGCTCTGGAAACACCATATATTTT. It specifies CASSYRGGSGNTIYF.

The rearrangement links TRBV5-4 to TRBJ2-7; 10 bases are shared with TRBD1. The V and J ends lost 9 bases and 7 bases, in that order; junction bases with no gene match: 13. Per the germline V gene, CDR1 is SGHNT and CDR2 is YYREEE (reference sequence). The CDR3 runs 14 residues. CDR3 protein: CATPPDRGPWEQYF. CDR3 bases: TGTGCCACCCCCCCCGACAGGGGGCCTTGGGAGCAGTACTTC.

This clonotype was counted a few times. The J gene is TRBJ1-1, the V gene TRBV30; no reliable D call. CDR1 and CDR2 from the germline V gene are GTSNPN and SVGIG (reference sequence). V lost 5 bases and J 4 bases, leaving 14 bases between the germline ends. The CDR3 extends over 13 amino acids. The CDR3 region has the DNA TGTGCCTGGGAACGAACTCTTCGCACTGAAGCTTTCTTT. This sequence encodes CAWERTLRTEAFF.

In this sample, this clonotype turned up a few times. The V and J genes are TRBV12-3 or TRBV12-4 and TRBJ2-1, with D perhaps TRBD2 (5 bases). Trimming cost V 7 bases and J 7 bases, with 11 bases left between them. The CDR3 is made up of 12 amino acids. The CDR3 here is CASNPGGNEQFF. CDR3 nucleotide sequence: TGTGCCAGCAACCCTGGCGGGAATGAGCAGTTCTTC.

Note on this clonotype: This may stem from a read error, because a much larger clone lies one nucleotide away. This chain connects TRBV5-1 to TRBJ2-5; 11 bases agree with TRBD2. The CDR3 runs to 19 residues. Germline V gives CDR1 SGHRS, CDR2 YFSETQ. CDR3 DNA sequence: TGCGCCACCAGCTTGCGGGTGCTAGCGGGAGGTTCTGGGAAGGAGACCCAGTACTTC. Protein: CATSLRVLAGGSGKETQYF.

This clonotype was seen many times. The rearrangement uses TRBV28 and TRBJ2-5; TRBD2 matches 10 bases. V was pared by 3 bases and J by 4 bases, with 11 bases of the junction left unmatched. The CDR3 length is 17 residues. Per germline, CDR1 MDHEN and CDR2 SYDVKM. CDR3 in amino acids: CASSFPNLAGVTETQYF. The CDR3 DNA sequence: TGTGCCAGCAGTTTCCCGAATCTAGCGGGAGTCACAGAGACCCAGTACTTC.